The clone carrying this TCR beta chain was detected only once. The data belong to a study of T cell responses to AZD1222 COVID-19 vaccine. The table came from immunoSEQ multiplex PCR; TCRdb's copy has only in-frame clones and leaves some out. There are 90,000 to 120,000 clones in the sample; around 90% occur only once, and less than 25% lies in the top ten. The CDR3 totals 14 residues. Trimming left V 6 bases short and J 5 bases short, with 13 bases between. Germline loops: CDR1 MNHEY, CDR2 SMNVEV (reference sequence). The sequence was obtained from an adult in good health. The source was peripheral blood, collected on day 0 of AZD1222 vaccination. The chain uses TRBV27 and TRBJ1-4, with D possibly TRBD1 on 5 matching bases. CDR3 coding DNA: TGTGCCAGCAGCAGGCTGGGGGGGAATGAAAAACTGTTTTTT. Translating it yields CASSRLGGNEKLFF.